This entry lists 8 T cell receptor beta chains sequenced from one sample in a study of T cell responses to AZD1222 COVID-19 vaccine. Assay: immunoSEQ multiplex PCR; the TCRdb copy retains only in-frame clones and omits some. The sample holds 150,000 to 200,000 clones, 94% seen once. The source was peripheral blood, collected on day 0 of AZD1222 vaccination. The source of these receptors is an adult in good health.

The rearrangement links TRBV29-1 to TRBJ1-2; TRBD1 aligns across 10 bases. CDR3 length: 15 amino acids. Trimming cost V 7 bases and J 6 bases; bases outside gene matches: 14. From germline, CDR1 is SQVTM and CDR2 ANQGSEA. The CDR3 bases are TGCAGCGCTGGAAACCCGGGACAGGGGACCGATGGCTACACCTTC. Translation gives CSAGNPGQGTDGYTF.

The rearrangement links TRBV10-3 to TRBJ2-1; 14 positions agree with TRBD2. Germline loops: CDR1 ENHRY, CDR2 SYGVKD. The CDR3 contains 17 residues. With V trimmed by 6 bases and J by 2 bases, 6 bases remained unmatched. This CDR3 is CAIRGTSGSLPYNEQFF. The CDR3 bases are TGTGCCATCAGGGGGACTAGCGGGAGTCTCCCCTACAATGAGCAGTTCTTC.

This chain connects TRBV6-5 to TRBJ1-6; D remains ambiguous. Germline CDR1 MNHEY, CDR2 SVGAGI. This CDR3 is 13 amino acids long. V was shortened by 7 bases and J by 7 bases, with 11 bases between the two germline ends. Here the CDR3 DNA reads TGTGCCAGCACCCGGAAACTCAATTCACCCCTCCACTTT. Residues: CASTRKLNSPLHF.

The chain is built from TRBV19 and TRBJ2-1, with 9 bases lining up with TRBD2. The V gene's germline CDR1 is LNHDA and CDR2 SQIVND (reference sequence). The CDR3 has 15 amino acids. The V segment lost 4 bases and the J segment 7 bases; nucleotides outside the gene matches: 8. The CDR3 DNA follows: TGTGCCAGTAGTAGGGTAGCGGGGGTCTGGAATGAGCAGTTCTTC. It translates to CASSRVAGVWNEQFF.

V and J are TRBV5-1 and TRBJ2-1, with a possible D match to TRBD1 (8 bases). This CDR3 has 14 amino acids. CDR1 and CDR2 (germline): SGHRS, YFSETQ. Trimming stripped 5 bases from V and 7 bases from J, with 16 bases between. The CDR3 is CASRTGQGGNEQFF. As DNA, the CDR3 is TGCGCCAGCAGAACCGGACAGGGAGGGAATGAGCAGTTCTTC.

The gene calls are TRBV3-1 (or the pseudogene TRBV3-2) and TRBJ2-2; 7 bases fit TRBD1. This CDR3 has 13 amino acids. V lost 6 bases, J lost 9 bases, and 7 bases stayed unmatched. Germline CDR1 reads LGHDT; CDR2 reads YNNKEL (reference sequence). This chain's CDR3 is CASRGTANWELFF. The CDR3 DNA is TGTGCCAGCAGGGGGACAGCGAACTGGGAGCTGTTTTTT.

The V call is TRBV15, the J call TRBJ1-3; D is unclear. Deletions cut 5 bases from V and 4 bases from J, with 21 bases between. CDR3 size: 17 residues. Per the germline V gene, CDR1 is LNHNV and CDR2 is YYDKDF (reference sequence). The DNA for the CDR3 is TGTGCCACCAGCCCCAATCAGGTGTATAGTTCGGGAAACACCATATATTTT. Protein: CATSPNQVYSSGNTIYF.

The chain has TRBV29-1 and TRBJ2-7, with 11 positions matching TRBD2. The CDR3 consists of 14 residues. V was pared by 4 bases and J by 4 bases, with 6 bases of the junction left unmatched. Germline V gives CDR1 SQVTM, CDR2 ANQGSEA. Written as DNA, the CDR3 is TGCAGCGTTGCCGCCGGGACTAGCGGATACGAGCAGTACTTC. Amino acids: CSVAAGTSGYEQYF.